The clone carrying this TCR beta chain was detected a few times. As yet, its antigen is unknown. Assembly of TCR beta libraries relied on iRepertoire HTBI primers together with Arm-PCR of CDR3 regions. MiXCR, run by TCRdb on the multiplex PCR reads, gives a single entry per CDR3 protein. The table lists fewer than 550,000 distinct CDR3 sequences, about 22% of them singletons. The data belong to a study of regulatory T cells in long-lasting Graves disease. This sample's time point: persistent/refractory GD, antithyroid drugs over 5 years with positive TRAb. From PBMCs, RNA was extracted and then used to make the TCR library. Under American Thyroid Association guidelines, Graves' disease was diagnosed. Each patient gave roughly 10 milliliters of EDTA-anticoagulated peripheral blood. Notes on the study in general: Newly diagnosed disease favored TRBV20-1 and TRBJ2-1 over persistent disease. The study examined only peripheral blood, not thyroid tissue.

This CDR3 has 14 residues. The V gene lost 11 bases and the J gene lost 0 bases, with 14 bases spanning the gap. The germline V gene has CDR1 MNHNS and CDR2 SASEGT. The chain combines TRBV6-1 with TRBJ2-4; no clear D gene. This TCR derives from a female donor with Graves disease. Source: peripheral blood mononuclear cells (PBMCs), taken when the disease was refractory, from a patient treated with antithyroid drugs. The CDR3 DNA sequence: TGTGCCGCGACCGATAGTCTAGCCAAAAACATTCAGTACTTC. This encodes CAATDSLAKNIQYF.